This T cell receptor beta chain was profiled in a study of T cell responses to AZD1222 COVID-19 vaccine. Study-level background: Pooling of second doses given at about 4 or about 12 weeks was done. General study results and limits: Seropositive at baseline were only a handful of AZD1222 recipients. The donor group comprised mostly white British people and more females; the analysis possibly underestimated clonal diversity. Reports indicate that nearly half of spike-specific TCRs are directed at unmutated variant regions.

The CDR3 sequence is 12 residues long. The germline V gene encodes CDR1 MDHEN and CDR2 SYDVKM. V was shortened by 6 bases and J by 1 base, with 6 bases between the two germline ends. Comment on this clone: Its specificity is not known. Other nucleotide sequences in the sample specify the same CDR3.

Method: immunoSEQ multiplex PCR; TCRdb's copy keeps in-frame clones and lacks some. Seen here are more than 95,000 clones, 70% to 90% observed once, and the top ten hold roughly 9.2%. The V gene is TRBV28, the J gene TRBJ2-5; unclear D gene. The TCR sequence derives from an adult in good health. Source: peripheral blood, taken on day 0 of AZD1222 vaccination. In nucleotides, the CDR3 is TGTGCCAGCAGCCTTCCCCAAGAGACCCAGTACTTC. This gives the protein CASSLPQETQYF. The variable domain in full, with the rest retrieved from reference TRBV28 and TRBJ2-5, is DVKVTQSSRYLVKRTGEKVFLECVQDMDHENMFWYRQDPGLGLRLIYFSYDVKMKEKGDIPEGYSVSREKKERFSLILESASTNQTSMYLCASSLPQETQYFGPGTRLLVL.